Below are 4 T cell receptor beta chains sequenced from a single sample in a study of long-term antiretroviral therapy in people with HIV. The authors ran the immunoSEQ assay, v3.0, at survey level. The protocol was immunoSEQ multiplex PCR, while the TCRdb copy is restricted to in-frame clones and leaves out a portion. The repertoire holds some 31,000 clones, with around 96% as singletons. The input for sequencing was unsorted PBMCs, taken 5.3 years after starting antiretroviral therapy. These receptors were taken from a man aged 25-40 years with HIV.

The chain has TRBV27 and TRBJ1-2; 9 bases match TRBD1. Germline CDR1 and CDR2: MNHEY and SMNVEV (reference sequence). J gave up 3 bases and V 4 bases, and 9 bases lay outside the gene matches. The CDR3 is 16 amino acids. This CDR3 reads CASSYSPGQGDYGYTF. The CDR3 DNA sequence: TGTGCCAGCAGTTACTCTCCGGGACAGGGTGACTATGGCTACACCTTC.

CDR3: CASSRGTLSSPLHF. CDR3 sequence (DNA): TGTGCCAGCTCACGAGGGACACTTAGTTCACCCCTCCACTTT. The chain uses TRBV18 and TRBJ1-6; a weak D match, TRBD1 (6 bases). CDR3 length equals 14 residues. Germline V gives CDR1 KGHSH, CDR2 LQKENI. V gave up 4 bases and J gave up 9 bases, with 13 bases separating them.

V and J are TRBV27 and TRBJ2-3, with 11 bases aligning to TRBD2. Germline CDR1 is MNHEY and CDR2 is SMNVEV (reference sequence). This CDR3 contains 16 residues. J gave up 5 bases and V 8 bases, and 12 bases lay outside the gene matches. The CDR3 sequence is CASGVLAGGPEDTQYF. The CDR3 DNA sequence: TGTGCCAGCGGGGTATTAGCGGGAGGGCCGGAAGATACGCAGTATTTT.

The rearrangement links TRBV30 to TRBJ2-5, with D perhaps matching TRBD1 (6 bases). CDR3 length: 13 amino acids. V was pared by 4 bases and J by 2 bases, with 11 bases between. Germline CDR1 is GTSNPN and CDR2 is SVGIG (reference sequence). The CDR3 is CAWKGDPQETQYF. CDR3 DNA: TGTGCCTGGAAGGGGGACCCTCAAGAGACCCAGTACTTC.